This T cell receptor (beta chain) came from a study of blood T cell repertoires in COVID-19. Study details: Spain, Italy and the United States supplied samples that represented acute and convalescent COVID-19.

V shed 3 bases and J shed 4 bases, with 14 bases lying between them. Germline CDR1 and CDR2: SGHDT and YYEEEE. The CDR3 totals 15 residues. The participants were between about 18 and 90 years old and came from under 25 US areas. Cohort 3 recovered donors had two negative PCRs, clearance, or symptom resolution. Repertoires were generated with immunoSEQ multiplex PCR, while TCRdb's copy carries only in-frame clones and drops some. The sample consists of 350,000 to 450,000 clones, around 91% of them appearing once. The origin of this receptor is a man aged 25-40 years who had recovered from COVID-19. This rearrangement joins TRBV5-6 to TRBJ1-5, with D hard to call. Specimen: PBMCs or T cells enriched from blood (not recorded which). Here the CDR3 reads CASSSSVSENQPQHF. CDR3 nucleotides: TGTGCCAGCAGCTCCAGCGTCTCAGAGAATCAGCCCCAGCATTTT.